A selection of T cell receptor beta chains follows, all from one sample in a study of blood T cell repertoires in COVID-19. Profiled with immunoSEQ multiplex PCR; TCRdb holds only in-frame clones, not every one. Of approximately 350,000 clones detected, 90% to 95% appear once; the ten largest clones hold under 3.5%. The sequenced material came from peripheral blood. These receptors all come from a woman younger than 30 who had recovered from COVID-19. Each CDR3 is given with its conserved first and last residue. A D gene is named only where the DNA matches it firmly. Rows give clone size only sometimes, using once, few, many, or a class for an expanded clone.

>-|TRBJ2-1|TRBV5-1|-
CASSDPSSEQFF
TGCGCCAGCAGCGACCCCTCTAGCGAGCAGTTCTTC
>-|TRBJ2-1|TRBV7-9|-
CASSSPSGPEQFF
TGTGCCAGCAGCTCCCCTAGTGGCCCAGAGCAGTTCTTC
>-|TRBJ2-1|TRBV6-2/TRBV6-3|-
CASSYPRVAASYNEQFF
TGTGCCAGCAGTTACCCCAGGGTAGCGGCCTCCTACAATGAGCAGTTCTTC
>-|TRBJ1-2|TRBV21-1|-
CASSKSGQGQSYGYTF
TGTGCCAGCAGCAAATCGGGACAGGGGCAATCCTATGGCTACACCTTC
>-|TRBJ1-5|TRBV4-1|-
CASSQLLGVQNPNQPQHF
TGCGCCAGCAGCCAACTTCTCGGGGTCCAAAATCCGAATCAGCCCCAGCATTTT
>-|TRBJ1-4|TRBV12-3/TRBV12-4|-
CASTHGGEKLFF
TGTGCCAGCACTCACGGGGGAGAAAAACTGTTTTTT
>TRBD2|TRBJ2-1|TRBV4-3|-
CASSQSGGTSGREQFF
TGCGCCAGCAGCCAAAGTGGAGGGACTAGCGGGAGGGAACAGTTCTTC
>-|TRBJ1-1|TRBV25-1|-
CASSKTNGNTEAFF
TGTGCCAGCAGTAAGACAAACGGGAACACTGAAGCTTTCTTT
>-|TRBJ2-1|TRBV11-3|-
CASSLGGHPYNEQFF
TGTGCCAGCAGCTTAGGGGGCCACCCTTACAATGAGCAGTTCTTC
>TRBD2|TRBJ2-5|TRBV19|-
CASRGLAGVSETQYF
TGTGCCAGTAGGGGACTAGCGGGAGTATCAGAGACCCAGTACTTC
>TRBD1|TRBJ1-2|TRBV7-9|-
CASTFMTGFGYTF
TGTGCCAGCACCTTCATGACAGGGTTTGGCTACACCTTC
>TRBD2|TRBJ2-1|TRBV7-2|-
CASSFRLVAGGNEQFF
TGTGCCAGCAGCTTCCGGTTGGTAGCGGGAGGGAATGAGCAGTTCTTC
>-|TRBJ1-2|TRBV11-3|-
CASSFGPLISDGYTF
TGTGCCAGCAGCTTTGGTCCCTTAATCTCGGATGGCTACACCTTC
>-|TRBJ1-5|TRBV10-3|-
CAISEGKGNQPQHF
TGTGCCATCAGTGAGGGAAAGGGGAACCAGCCCCAGCATTTT
>TRBD1|TRBJ1-2|TRBV5-6|-
CASSLQQGADGYTF
TGTGCCAGCAGCTTGCAACAGGGGGCGGATGGCTACACCTTC
>-|TRBJ1-1|TRBV19|-
CATQGITEAFF
TGTGCCACACAGGGAATCACTGAAGCTTTCTTT
>-|TRBJ1-1|TRBV7-2|-
CASSLTGNTEAFF
TGTGCCAGCAGCTTAACAGGGAACACTGAAGCTTTCTTT
>-|TRBJ1-1|TRBV6-1|-
CASREDTEAFF
TGTGCCAGCAGGGAGGACACTGAAGCTTTCTTT
>-|TRBJ1-5|TRBV29-1|-
CSALGSEQPQHF
TGCAGCGCCCTAGGTAGCGAACAGCCCCAGCATTTT
>-|TRBJ2-5|TRBV5-5|-
CASSSGLSETQYF
TGTGCCAGCAGCTCAGGGTTATCAGAGACCCAGTACTTC
>TRBD1|TRBJ1-2|TRBV27|-
CASSEDRVYGYTF
TGTGCCAGCAGCGAGGACAGGGTCTATGGCTACACCTTC
>TRBD1|TRBJ1-2|TRBV12-3/TRBV12-4|-
CASRSQGAGGYTF
TGTGCCAGCAGAAGTCAGGGGGCGGGAGGCTACACCTTC
>-|TRBJ1-1|TRBV4-3|-
CASSQNTGLHHRGTEAFF
TGCGCCAGCAGCCAAAATACCGGACTCCACCACCGCGGCACTGAAGCTTTCTTT
>TRBD2|TRBJ2-1|TRBV19|once
CASSIGGGLGSYNEQFF
TGTGCCAGTAGTATAGGAGGGGGACTAGGAAGCTACAATGAGCAGTTCTTC
>-|TRBJ2-5|TRBV5-6|-
CASSLAGMETQYF
TGTGCCAGCAGCTTGGCCGGGATGGAGACCCAGTACTTC
>-|TRBJ2-1|TRBV9|-
CASSTGTYNEQFF
TGTGCCAGCAGCACCGGGACCTACAATGAGCAGTTCTTC
>TRBD2|TRBJ2-4|TRBV18|-
CASSSGGSLKNIQYF
TGTGCCAGCTCCTCGGGGGGATCCTTAAAAAACATTCAGTACTTC
>-|TRBJ2-3|TRBV18|-
CASSPDSGAGPTDTQYF
TGTGCCAGCTCACCAGATAGCGGAGCAGGGCCCACAGATACGCAGTATTTT
>-|TRBJ1-1|TRBV7-2|-
CASSLVSRGSEAFF
TGTGCCAGCAGCTTAGTCTCCAGGGGCTCTGAAGCTTTCTTT
>TRBD2|TRBJ2-1|TRBV4-3|-
CASSQGTSGRNEQFF
TGCGCCAGCAGCCAAGGGACTAGCGGGAGGAATGAGCAGTTCTTC
>-|TRBJ2-1|TRBV10-3|-
CAISESVRGMVNEQFF
TGTGCCATCAGTGAGTCGGTCAGGGGAATGGTCAATGAGCAGTTCTTC
>TRBD2|TRBJ2-2|TRBV24-1|-
CAAAGADTGELFF
TGTGCCGCAGCGGGAGCCGACACCGGGGAGCTGTTTTTT
>TRBD2|TRBJ2-1|TRBV6-2/TRBV6-3|once
CASSRAGGGYNEQFF
TGTGCCAGCAGTAGAGCGGGAGGGGGCTACAATGAGCAGTTCTTC
>-|TRBJ2-1|TRBV4-1|-
CASSQDGLAGEQFF
TGCGCCAGCAGCCAAGACGGGCTAGCCGGTGAGCAGTTCTTC
>TRBD1|TRBJ1-5|TRBV6-1|-
CASSEADRGGNQPQHF
TGTGCCAGCAGTGAAGCGGACAGGGGAGGCAATCAGCCCCAGCATTTT
>TRBD2|TRBJ2-3|TRBV4-3|-
CASSQDLWTSGTQYF
TGCGCCAGCAGCCAAGATCTTTGGACTAGCGGTACGCAGTATTTT
>TRBD1|TRBJ1-2|TRBV24-1|-
CATSGDRDYGYTF
TGTGCCACCAGTGGGGACAGGGACTATGGCTACACCTTC
>-|TRBJ1-6|TRBV2|-
CASSDRRENSPLHF
TGTGCCAGCAGTGACAGAAGGGAGAATTCACCCCTCCACTTT
>-|TRBJ2-4|TRBV6-5|-
CAGLQGSQYF
TGTGCCGGACTCCAGGGGAGTCAGTACTTC
>TRBD1|TRBJ2-5|TRBV7-9|-
CASSLIRGTGEETQYF
TGTGCCAGCAGCTTAATACGCGGGACAGGGGAAGAGACCCAGTACTTC
>TRBD1|TRBJ1-2|TRBV16|-
CASSQEAGGYGYTF
TGTGCCAGCAGCCAAGAAGCAGGGGGGTATGGCTACACCTTC
>TRBD1|TRBJ1-2|TRBV30|-
CACKQGAF
TGTGCCTGTAAACAGGGGGCCTTC
>-|TRBJ2-2|TRBV6-5|-
CASSYLGAAGTGELFF
TGTGCCAGCAGTTACCTGGGGGCAGCAGGGACCGGGGAGCTGTTTTTT
>TRBD1|TRBJ1-4|TRBV2|-
CASSRTGSTDEKLFF
TGTGCCAGCAGTAGGACAGGGTCAACTGATGAAAAACTGTTTTTT
>TRBD1|TRBJ2-1|TRBV11-3|-
CASSYTGAGYNEQFF
TGTGCCAGCAGCTACACAGGGGCTGGATACAATGAGCAGTTCTTC
>-|TRBJ2-3|TRBV3-1/TRBV3-2|-
CASSRQSPWTDTQYF
TGTGCCAGCAGCCGACAAAGTCCTTGGACAGATACGCAGTATTTT
>-|TRBJ1-1|TRBV6-5|-
CASSLPGGSNTEAFF
TGTGCCAGCAGCCTCCCGGGAGGGTCGAACACTGAAGCTTTCTTT
>-|TRBJ1-2|TRBV7-2|-
CASSGRVQSYGYTF
TGTGCCAGCTCCGGCCGGGTTCAATCCTATGGCTACACCTTC
>-|TRBJ2-2|TRBV6-5|-
CASSPSFSNTGELFF
TGTGCCAGCAGTCCTAGCTTCTCGAACACCGGGGAGCTGTTTTTT
>-|TRBJ2-1|TRBV7-9|-
CASSLASRREQFF
TGTGCCAGCAGCTTAGCTTCTAGGCGGGAGCAGTTCTTC
>TRBD2|TRBJ2-1|TRBV5-1|-
CASSPGLAGPNEQFF
TGCGCCAGCAGCCCGGGACTAGCGGGTCCCAATGAGCAGTTCTTC
>TRBD1|TRBJ1-4|TRBV24-1|-
CATSAFDRESEKLFF
TGTGCCACCAGTGCCTTCGACAGGGAAAGTGAAAAACTGTTTTTT
>TRBD1|TRBJ1-2|TRBV27|-
CASSPGQGSYSNYGYTF
TGTGCCAGCAGTCCGGGACAGGGGTCATACTCTAACTATGGCTACACCTTC
>-|TRBJ1-2|TRBV19|-
CASSIEAANYGYTF
TGTGCCAGTAGTATAGAGGCGGCGAACTATGGCTACACCTTC
>TRBD2|TRBJ2-2|TRBV2|-
CASSDRASGTGELFF
TGTGCCAGCAGTGACAGGGCTAGCGGAACCGGGGAGCTGTTTTTT
>TRBD2|TRBJ2-5|TRBV29-1|-
CSVKLAGEGETQYF
TGCAGCGTTAAACTAGCGGGAGAAGGGGAGACCCAGTACTTC
>TRBD2|TRBJ2-1|TRBV3-1/TRBV3-2|few
CASSQGLAGGNEQFF
TGTGCCAGCAGCCAAGGACTAGCGGGAGGGAATGAGCAGTTCTTC